The 8 T cell receptor beta chains below were found in one sample sequenced in a study of blood T cell repertoires in COVID-19. Libraries were prepared by immunoSEQ multiplex PCR; TCRdb keeps only in-frame clonotypes and omits some of them. The data hold 310,000 or so clones, with about 88% observed a single time. Sequencing used peripheral blood. All receptors come from a woman in her twenties or thirties with COVID-19, enrolled during active disease.

The chain couples TRBV7-2 to TRBJ1-2; D not certain. V shed 5 bases and J shed 6 bases, with 13 bases lying between them. The CDR3 covers 13 residues. Germline V gene data show CDR1 as SGHTA and CDR2 as FQGNSA. The CDR3 region is CASSKQPTHGYTF. DNA of the CDR3: TGTGCCAGCAGCAAACAGCCAACCCATGGCTACACCTTC.

The V call is TRBV4-3, the J call TRBJ2-7, with 9 bases that match TRBD1. Germline values: CDR1 LGHNA, CDR2 YSLEER. Trimming cost V 3 bases and J 0 bases; bases outside gene matches: 3. This CDR3 is built from 15 residues. The CDR3 here is CASSQGQGSSYEQYF. The CDR3 nucleotides read TGCGCCAGCAGCCAGGGACAGGGATCCTCCTACGAGCAGTACTTC.

This chain joins TRBV6-5 and TRBJ2-1; 12 nucleotides match TRBD2. Per germline, CDR1 MNHEY and CDR2 SVGAGI. This CDR3 is 16 amino acids long. V trimming: 4 bases; J trimming: 5 bases; junction bases outside the gene matches: 6. This chain's CDR3 is CASSSLTSGSHNEQFF. The CDR3 DNA sequence: TGTGCCAGCAGTTCCCTGACTAGCGGGAGTCACAATGAGCAGTTCTTC.

V usage is TRBV4-1 and J usage is TRBJ2-7; TRBD2 matches at 9 bases. V shed 1 base and J 7 bases; nucleotides not matched to a gene: 5. The germline CDR1 and CDR2 sequences are MGHRA and YSYEKL. CDR3 length: 14 amino acids. The CDR3, as DNA: TGCGCCAGCAGCCAAGTAACCGCGGGAGGGGAGCAGTACTTC. As protein: CASSQVTAGGEQYF.

Only a few counts were recorded for this clone. The genes are TRBV5-4 and TRBJ2-7; the match to TRBD1 covers 8 bases. This CDR3 is built from 13 residues. From germline, CDR1 is SGHNT and CDR2 YYREEE (reference sequence). After removal of 3 bases from V and 4 bases from J, the junction contained 3 bases not matched to a gene. The CDR3: CASSYGQGYEQYF. The CDR3 region has the DNA TGTGCCAGCAGCTACGGACAGGGATACGAGCAGTACTTC.

V is TRBV6-6 and J is TRBJ1-4, with 9 bases matching TRBD1. In germline, CDR1 is MNHNY, CDR2 SVGAGI (reference sequence). V lost 5 bases to trimming and J lost 4 bases; unmatched junction nucleotides: 8. This CDR3 comprises 16 residues. The CDR3 spells CASSPGTGISNEKLFF. The CDR3 DNA is TGTGCCAGCAGTCCCGGGACAGGGATAAGTAATGAAAAACTGTTTTTT.

The rearrangement links TRBV7-6 to TRBJ1-3, with TRBD1 matching 9 bases. This CDR3 is built from 15 residues. Germline assignment: CDR1 SGHVS and CDR2 FNYEAQ. V gave up 6 bases and J gave up 2 bases; unmatched junction bases: 5. DNA of the CDR3: TGTGCCAGCAGGGCGGACAGGGGCGCTGGAAACACCATATATTTT. This gives the protein CASRADRGAGNTIYF.

This clone appeared a few times. The chain couples TRBV12-3 or TRBV12-4 to TRBJ1-1, with 7 bases identical to TRBD1. CDR3 length: 13 amino acids. V was pared by 3 bases and J by 5 bases, with 3 bases of the junction left unmatched. The CDR3 is CASSLTGMTEAFF. CDR3 nucleotides: TGTGCCAGCAGTTTGACAGGGATGACTGAAGCTTTCTTT.